These T cell receptor beta chains were read from a single sample in a study of T cell responses to AZD1222 COVID-19 vaccine. Sequencing was performed with immunoSEQ multiplex PCR; in TCRdb, only in-frame clones are kept and a portion is missing. Altogether 150,000 or so clones are present, around 86% being singletons, with the ten largest covering about 3.8%. The source material was peripheral blood, sampled on day 0 of MenACWY control vaccination. These receptors were taken from an adult in good health. Both conserved end residues are trimmed from each CDR3.

>TRBV19|TRBJ2-7
AQGVSYEQY
>TRBV6-6|TRBJ2-5
ASSYPRETQY
>TRBV6-5|TRBJ1-1
ASSSTGTVNTEAF
>TRBV11-2|TRBJ2-1
ASSSTGYNEQF
>TRBV18|TRBJ2-5
ASSPPGFAETQY
>TRBV2|TRBJ2-7
ATSGAGYYEQY
>TRBV7-9|TRBJ2-7
ASSLAYSEGGYEQY
>TRBV6-4|TRBJ1-5
ASRTRDRGSNQPQH
>TRBV24-1|TRBJ1-2
ATSEGPDRGNYGYT
>TRBV7-9|TRBJ1-5
ASSPGGSSNQPQH
>TRBV20-1|TRBJ1-5
SASLHNQPQH
>TRBV7-3|TRBJ1-2
ASSFGPSLEGYT
>TRBV14|TRBJ2-5
ASSQSAWGTQY
>TRBV2|TRBJ2-5
ASSGGPQETQY
>TRBV9|TRBJ1-2
ASSPRTGAGGVNYGYT
>TRBV6-5|TRBJ1-6
ASSWGYNSPLH
>TRBV25-1|TRBJ2-7
ASSEYAPSYEQY
>TRBV28|TRBJ2-5
AISGQGARETQY
>TRBV5-1|TRBJ2-7
ASSLGFGVVGYEQY
>TRBV27|TRBJ2-3
ASSLRQWTSGEITDTQY
>TRBV5-1|TRBJ2-2
ASRTSEAPNTGELF
>TRBV12-5|TRBJ2-7
ASAPGRTGLDYEQY
>TRBV9|TRBJ1-3
ASSVGFGQGGTGNTIY
>TRBV5-1|TRBJ2-1
ASRVSYNEQF
>TRBV11-2|TRBJ2-1
ASSTPTSGANNEQF
>TRBV11-2|TRBJ1-6
ASMRARGSNNSPLH
>TRBV19|TRBJ1-6
ASSSEGSRSPLH
>TRBV5-4|TRBJ2-7
ASSLDNYEQY
>TRBV19|TRBJ1-4
ASSIAATNEKLF
>TRBV5-1|TRBJ1-1
ASSLEVGNENTEAF
>TRBV19|TRBJ1-3
ASSIGVSGNTIY
>TRBV15|TRBJ2-3
ATSRDPTGRSTDTQY
>TRBV2|TRBJ2-1
ASSETVRAQQF
>TRBV2|TRBJ1-5
ASSAESNQPQH
>TRBV12-3/TRBV12-4|TRBJ1-2
ASSFTGVGYT
>TRBV13|TRBJ2-7
ASSLRTGAYEQY
>TRBV7-9|TRBJ2-2
ASSPAGPTFGELF
>TRBV3-1/TRBV3-2|TRBJ2-1
ASRRTDYNEQF
>TRBV4-2|TRBJ2-6
ASSQGGGGSGANVLT
>TRBV14|TRBJ2-3
ASSTRDRGHTDTQY
>TRBV5-4|TRBJ2-3
ASSFRGVPDTQY
>TRBV6-2/TRBV6-3|TRBJ2-1
ASSSFPRTGLNSYNEQF
>TRBV28|TRBJ1-3
ASRRTDRARSGNTIY
>TRBV4-1|TRBJ2-4
ASSQLNLAKNIQY
>TRBV2|TRBJ1-2
ASSEGQGNSYT
>TRBV28|TRBJ2-2
ASLRGGELF
>TRBV19|TRBJ2-2
ASSIGLGELF
>TRBV13|TRBJ2-2
ASSLEGRVSAGELF
>TRBV11-2|TRBJ1-1
ASSLSGNTEAF
>TRBV4-2|TRBJ2-5
ASSPGQRGGSETQY
>TRBV6-2/TRBV6-3|TRBJ2-7
ASSSTAPRLYEQY
>TRBV3-1/TRBV3-2|TRBJ2-1
ASSLGGGQF
>TRBV3-1/TRBV3-2|TRBJ2-1
ASSQANLRINRNEQF
>TRBV12-5|TRBJ1-1
ASGLSGNTEAF
>TRBV24-1|TRBJ1-2
ATSDSNRGGYT
>TRBV5-1|TRBJ1-4
ASSLNPGRGEKLF
>TRBV3-1/TRBV3-2|TRBJ1-5
ASSQVRGHQPQH
>TRBV3-1/TRBV3-2|TRBJ1-3
ASSQGAEYSTIY